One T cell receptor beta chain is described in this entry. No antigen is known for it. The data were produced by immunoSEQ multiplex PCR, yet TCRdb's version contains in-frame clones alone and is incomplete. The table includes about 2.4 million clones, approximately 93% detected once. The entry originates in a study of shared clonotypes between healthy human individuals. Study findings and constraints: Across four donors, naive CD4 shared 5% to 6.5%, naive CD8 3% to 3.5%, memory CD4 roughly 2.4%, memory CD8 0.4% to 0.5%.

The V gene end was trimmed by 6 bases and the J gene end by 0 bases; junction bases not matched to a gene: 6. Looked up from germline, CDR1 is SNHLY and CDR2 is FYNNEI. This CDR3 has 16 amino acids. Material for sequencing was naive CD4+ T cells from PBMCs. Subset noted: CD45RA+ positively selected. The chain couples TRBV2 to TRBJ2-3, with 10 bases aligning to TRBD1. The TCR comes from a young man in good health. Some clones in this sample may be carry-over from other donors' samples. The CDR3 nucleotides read TGTGCCAGCAGCGTCGGGACAGGGGCCAGCACAGATACGCAGTATTTT. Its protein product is CASSVGTGASTDTQYF.